This is a list of T cell receptor beta chains from one sample in a study of T cell changes during pregnancy in multiple sclerosis. TCRdb's table, derived via immunoSEQ multiplex PCR, lists solely in-frame clones and lacks some. The data contain about 100,000 clones, around 94% of them seen just once; the ten biggest clones take up approximately 1.2%. The sample in question was peripheral blood, obtained in the second trimester of pregnancy. These receptor sequences come from a female donor with multiple sclerosis, enrolled in a pregnancy study. Both conserved end residues are part of each CDR3. The D gene is left open where the match is weak. Clone size appears in some rows only: once, few, many, or a class for an expanded clone.

TRBJ2-7 . TRBV20-1 . TGCAGTGTACAAGACTCGTCCGAGCAGTACTTC CSVQDSSEQYF
TRBJ1-3 . TRBV18 . TGTGCCACCGGGGAGAGTCCTAGCTCTGGAAACACCATATATTTT CATGESPSSGNTIYF
TRBJ1-2 . TRBV5-1 . TGCGCCAGCAGCCCAGGACAGACACTCAGTGGCTACACCTTC CASSPGQTLSGYTF
TRBJ2-5 . TRBV28 . TGTGCCAGCAGTACCAGCGACGGTACTGGAGAGACCCAGTACTTC CASSTSDGTGETQYF
TRBJ1-2 . TRBV5-4 . TGTGCCAGCAGCTTAGGAGGACCTGGGAACTATGGCTACACCTTC CASSLGGPGNYGYTF
TRBJ1-5 . TRBV2 . TGTGCCAGCAGGGGAAGAGAAGGAGGTCAGCCCCAGCATTTT CASRGREGGQPQHF
TRBJ1-4 . TRBV11-2 . TGTGCCAGCAGCTTCGGGAAAGGAAGGGAAAAACTGTTTTTT CASSFGKGREKLFF
TRBJ1-4 . TRBV19 TRBD1 TGTGCCAGCGCCGAGGGGGCTGGGAGTGAAAAACTGTTTTTT CASAEGAGSEKLFF
TRBJ2-7 . TRBV2 . TGTGCCAGCACCCTGAATCGGGAGCAGTACTTC CASTLNREQYF
TRBJ2-7 . TRBV30 TRBD1 TGTGCCTGGAGTACCGGGACAGAGCCGGCCGGGCAGTACTTC CAWSTGTEPAGQYF
TRBJ2-3 . TRBV27 . TGTGCCAGCAGTTTATCGAGCTATAGTGACACAGATACGCAGTATTTT CASSLSSYSDTDTQYF
TRBJ2-2 . TRBV28 . TGTGCCAGCAGGGGGGACAAGGGGGCGAACACCGGGGAGCTGTTTTTT CASRGDKGANTGELFF
TRBJ1-6 . TRBV10-3 . TGTGCCATCAGTGAGTCGGCCGGGAATAATTCACCCCTCCACTTT CAISESAGNNSPLHF
TRBJ2-7 . TRBV18 TRBD2 TGTGCCAGCTCACCGGGAGGGCCGCGGAGCTCCTACGAGCAGTACTTC CASSPGGPRSSYEQYF
TRBJ1-6 . TRBV27 . TGTGCCAGCACCCATAGCGGCACATATAATTCACCCCTCCACTTT CASTHSGTYNSPLHF
TRBJ2-1 . TRBV5-1 TRBD1 TGCGCCAGCAGCTCCCGTGCCGGGACAGGGCTCTCCAATGAGCAGTTCTTC CASSSRAGTGLSNEQFF
TRBJ1-2 . TRBV9 . TGTGCCAGCAGCCCTGAGCGCTACACCCCAAACTATGGCTACACCTTC CASSPERYTPNYGYTF
TRBJ1-2 . TRBV7-9 . TGTGCCAGCAGCTTAGCGCTTTGGACAGACTATGGCTACACCTTC CASSLALWTDYGYTF
TRBJ1-4 . TRBV5-6 . TGTGCCAGCAGGGGGGCGGGGGCCGGAAATGAAAAACTGTTTTTT CASRGAGAGNEKLFF
TRBJ2-7 . TRBV9 . TGTGCCAGCAGCGTAGACCAGGGAAGCTACGAGCAGTACTTC CASSVDQGSYEQYF
TRBJ2-5 . TRBV18 TRBD2 TGTGCCAGCTCACCACTAGCGGGGGGTGAAGAGACCCAGTACTTC CASSPLAGGEETQYF
TRBJ2-1 . TRBV18 . TGTGCCAGCTCATCAGGGTATGAGCAGTTCTTC CASSSGYEQFF
TRBJ1-1 . TRBV7-2 . TGTGCCAGCAGCGCCGGACTACGGAACACTGAAGCTTTCTTT CASSAGLRNTEAFF
TRBJ1-1 . TRBV6-5 . TGTGCCAGCAGTTACCGGGGAGTAGGAGAGAACACTGAAGCTTTCTTT CASSYRGVGENTEAFF
TRBJ2-7 . TRBV30 TRBD2 TGTGCCTGGAGGCCAGCGGGGGGGACCTACGAGCAGTACTTC CAWRPAGGTYEQYF
TRBJ1-1 . TRBV5-5 . TGTGCCAGCAGCTTGGACGGGAATGAAGCTTTCTTT CASSLDGNEAFF
TRBJ2-1 . TRBV7-8 TRBD2 TGTGCCAGCAGCCTACCTCCTCGTCTAGCGGGAAGGAATGAGCAGTTCTTC CASSLPPRLAGRNEQFF
TRBJ2-1 . TRBV7-7 . TGTGCCAGCAGCTTAGGGGGGACTTACAATGAGCAGTTCTTC CASSLGGTYNEQFF
TRBJ1-4 once TRBV9 TRBD1 TGTGCCAGCAGCGGACAGGGCGCAACTAATGAAAAACTGTTTTTT CASSGQGATNEKLFF
TRBJ2-1 . TRBV23-1 TRBD2 TGCGCCAGCAGTCAAACTAGCGGGAGACTGAATGAGCAGTTCTTC CASSQTSGRLNEQFF
TRBJ1-2 . TRBV4-2 . TGTGCCAGCAGCCCCCAGGGTACAGGGACCGGCGGCTACACCTTC CASSPQGTGTGGYTF